Detailed here is one T cell receptor (beta chain). Its specificity is not known. During the collection period, no donor immune events like infections were recorded. The record originates from a study of identifying expanded T cells in peripheral blood. TCRdb keeps only in-frame clones here, not all; method: immunoSEQ multiplex PCR. Among 85,000 to 120,000 clones listed, approximately 88% were seen once. There are 13 residues in the CDR3. Germline V lookup: CDR1 MDHEN, CDR2 SYDVKM. After removal of 6 bases from V and 8 bases from J, the junction contained 6 bases not matched to a gene. Study conclusions and caveats: Clone count variance between approximately 2-week samples rose with total template count. Technical replicates showed around 1.2 changed clones; approximately 2 weeks around 15; four weeks 19.

This receptor was taken from a person aged 18-69 years in good health. This chain connects TRBV28 to TRBJ1-3; 8 nucleotides agree with TRBD1. The sample was blood. CDR3 protein: CASRSGQGHTIYF. Here the CDR3 DNA reads TGTGCCAGCAGATCCGGACAGGGACACACCATATATTTT.